This T cell receptor beta chain originates from a study of T cell changes during pregnancy in multiple sclerosis (dated by TCRdb to about 2019). For context, the study as a whole: In women with multiple sclerosis, the researchers looked at how the T cell repertoire shifted as pregnancy progressed.

This clone was recorded a few times. Its antigen remains unidentified. Per-nucleotide qualities are absent, and no much larger clonotype sits a single base away. The library relied on the immunoSEQ multiplex PCR assay. The clones in this table, taken by TCRdb from immuneACCESS, are in-frame only. Not every clone is retained; where verified, under half of the shortfall comes from an unresolved V gene, and the cause of the rest is unknown. The sample table contains 950 to 1,300 clones; only one count was recorded for about 80% of them. The biggest ten clones account for approximately 51% of the sample. The CDR3 runs 15 amino acids, cysteine and phenylalanine included. The retained sequence is limited to the CDR3, 45 bases, with the frame set at the first base. V drops 2 bases and J drops 0 bases, leaving 8 bases in between. In the germline V gene (reference sequence), CDR1 corresponds to LNHDA and CDR2 to SQIVND.

The chain is encoded by TRBV19 joined to TRBJ1-5, with an unclear D gene assignment. The TCR originated in a female patient with multiple sclerosis, enrolled in a pregnancy study. Some clones in this sample may be carry-over from other donors' samples. The sequencing sample was made of CD4+ T cells from PBMCs (not recorded whether the cells were cultured). The CDR3 loop reads CASSILLGSNQPQHF. DNA sequence: TGTGCCAGTAGTATACTTTTAGGTAGCAATCAGCCCCAGCATTTT.